This is a list of T cell receptor beta chains from one sample in a study of cytomegalovirus exposure and HLA in healthy donors. Data came from immunoSEQ multiplex PCR; TCRdb stores just in-frame clones and leaves some out. Among more than 85,000 clones listed, 77% were seen once. What was sequenced was PBMCs. The receptors come from a male donor in good health and CMV-seropositive. The CDR3 runs from the conserved cysteine through the conserved F or W. D genes are given only for firm matches. Only some rows state a clone size, as once, few, many or a class for expanded clones.

TRBD2	TRBV7-3	.	14	TRBJ2-5	CASSSGLAGETQYF	TGTGCCAGCAGCTCGGGACTAGCGGGAGAGACCCAGTACTTC
TRBD1	TRBV7-9	.	15	TRBJ2-5	CASSPKDREVETQYF	TGTGCCAGCAGCCCGAAGGACAGGGAGGTAGAGACCCAGTACTTC
TRBD1	TRBV7-9	once	14	TRBJ1-6	CASSRGQGNSPLHF	TGTGCCAGCAGCCGAGGACAGGGAAATTCACCCCTCCACTTT
TRBD1	TRBV5-1	.	15	TRBJ1-1	CASSLRQGGITEAFF	TGCGCCAGCAGCTTACGACAGGGGGGAATCACTGAAGCTTTCTTT
.	TRBV28	.	14	TRBJ1-1	CASSLSSRNTEAFF	TGTGCCAGCAGTTTATCCTCGAGGAACACTGAAGCTTTCTTT
.	TRBV28	.	16	TRBJ2-1	CASSSKTGGSYNEQFF	TGTGCCAGCAGTTCCAAGACAGGAGGCTCCTACAATGAGCAGTTCTTC
.	TRBV11-2	.	16	TRBJ2-1	CASSSTSLSSYNEQFF	TGTGCCAGCAGCTCTACTAGTCTTAGCTCCTACAATGAGCAGTTCTTC
.	TRBV2	.	12	TRBJ1-2	CASSERTMGYTF	TGTGCCAGCAGTGAAAGGACTATGGGCTACACCTTC
TRBD2	TRBV4-2	once	16	TRBJ2-3	CASSHTPSGSGDTQYF	TGTGCCAGCAGCCATACTCCTAGCGGGAGTGGAGATACGCAGTATTTT
.	TRBV7-2	.	12	TRBJ1-2	CASSWTRYGYTF	TGTGCCAGCAGCTGGACACGTTATGGCTACACCTTC
.	TRBV6-1	.	13	TRBJ2-7	CASSLRGYDEQYF	TGTGCCAGCAGCCTAAGGGGGTACGACGAGCAGTACTTC
TRBD2	TRBV28	.	17	TRBJ2-3	CASSLWLAGAPTDTQYF	TGTGCCAGCAGTTTATGGCTAGCGGGAGCCCCCACAGATACGCAGTATTTT
TRBD1	TRBV11-3	.	13	TRBJ1-4	CASSRGPNEKLFF	TGTGCCAGCAGCAGGGGGCCTAATGAAAAACTGTTTTTT
.	TRBV7-2	.	12	TRBJ2-3	CASSTRVYTQYF	TGTGCCAGCAGCACGCGAGTATATACGCAGTATTTT
.	TRBV20-1	few	11	TRBJ2-2	CSAFRGGELFF	TGCAGTGCCTTTCGGGGCGGGGAGCTGTTTTTT
TRBD1	TRBV5-6	.	13	TRBJ1-1	CASSWGTGAEAFF	TGTGCCAGCAGCTGGGGGACAGGGGCTGAAGCTTTCTTT
.	TRBV29-1	.	13	TRBJ2-7	CSVVGQNRYEQYF	TGCAGCGTAGTAGGACAGAATCGTTACGAGCAGTACTTC
.	TRBV5-6	few	15	TRBJ1-2	CASSFRGARIYGYTF	TGTGCCAGCAGCTTCAGGGGCGCTAGGATCTATGGCTACACCTTC
TRBD2	TRBV6-1	.	15	TRBJ2-1	CASRLLAAVHGEQFF	TGTGCCAGCAGACTACTAGCGGCTGTACACGGTGAGCAGTTCTTC
.	TRBV7-8	.	15	TRBJ2-7	CASSHSALGPYEQYF	TGTGCCAGCAGCCACTCGGCCCTAGGCCCCTACGAGCAGTACTTC
.	TRBV6-1	.	13	TRBJ1-1	CASRTEMNTEAFF	TGTGCCAGCCGGACAGAGATGAACACTGAAGCTTTCTTT
.	TRBV27	.	15	TRBJ2-1	CASSLGRGPYNEQFF	TGTGCCAGCAGTTTGGGGCGGGGACCCTACAATGAGCAGTTCTTC
.	TRBV6-5	.	15	TRBJ2-1	CASSSLTRTYNEQFF	TGTGCCAGCAGTTCCCTGACAAGAACCTACAATGAGCAGTTCTTC
.	TRBV7-2	.	13	TRBJ2-7	CASSFGGTYVQYF	TGTGCCAGCAGCTTCGGCGGGACCTACGTGCAGTACTTC
TRBD2	TRBV29-1	.	15	TRBJ2-1	CSVFLGLAGAGEQFF	TGCAGCGTATTCTTGGGACTAGCGGGAGCAGGTGAGCAGTTCTTC
.	TRBV15	.	13	TRBJ1-2	CATKNQGDYGYTF	TGTGCCACCAAAAATCAGGGCGATTATGGCTACACCTTC
TRBD1	TRBV11-2	.	14	TRBJ2-5	CASRTDRGGETQYF	TGTGCCAGCAGAACTGACAGGGGAGGTGAGACCCAGTACTTC
.	TRBV11-3	.	14	TRBJ2-3	CASSLGLREDTQYF	TGTGCCAGCAGCTTAGGTCTCAGGGAAGATACGCAGTATTTT
TRBD2	TRBV7-8	.	17	TRBJ2-2	CASSLASRGSGTGELFF	TGTGCCAGCAGCTTAGCCAGTCGCGGGAGTGGAACCGGGGAGCTGTTTTTT
.	TRBV5-4	.	15	TRBJ2-7	CASSLGTTQAYEQYF	TGTGCCAGCAGCTTGGGGACAACCCAGGCCTACGAGCAGTACTTC
.	TRBV7-2	.	13	TRBJ2-7	CASSLGGTYEQYF	TGTGCCAGCAGCTTAGGAGGGACTTACGAGCAGTACTTC
.	TRBV11-2	.	15	TRBJ2-3	CASSLMTLSTDTQYF	TGTGCCAGCAGCTTAATGACTCTGAGCACAGATACGCAGTATTTT
TRBD2	TRBV6-6	.	14	TRBJ2-7	CASSLAGGGHEQYF	TGTGCCAGCTCCCTAGCGGGAGGTGGGCACGAGCAGTACTTC
TRBD1	TRBV28	.	16	TRBJ2-7	CASSFRSGTGDYEQYF	TGTGCCAGCAGTTTCCGATCCGGGACAGGAGACTACGAGCAGTACTTC
.	TRBV7-2	.	15	TRBJ2-6	CASSVQGSGANVLTF	TGTGCCAGCAGCGTACAGGGCTCCGGGGCCAACGTCCTGACTTTC
.	TRBV2	.	14	TRBJ1-2	CASSEGSLSYGYTF	TGTGCCAGCAGTGAAGGGTCCCTCAGCTATGGCTACACCTTC
.	TRBV25-1	.	14	TRBJ1-4	CASSESLVNEKLFF	TGTGCCAGCAGTGAAAGTCTAGTTAATGAAAAACTGTTTTTT
.	TRBV6-1	.	15	TRBJ1-5	CASSGFRGFPQPQHF	TGTGCCAGCAGTGGATTTCGCGGGTTCCCTCAGCCCCAGCATTTT
.	TRBV6-6	medium-sized	12	TRBJ2-7	CASSPQGYEQYF	TGTGCCAGCAGTCCTCAGGGTTACGAGCAGTACTTC
.	TRBV11-2	.	15	TRBJ1-1	CASSQTQGANTEAFF	TGTGCCAGCAGCCAGACACAGGGCGCGAACACTGAAGCTTTCTTT
TRBD2	TRBV5-8	.	17	TRBJ2-7	CASSPGTSGRPPYEQYF	TGTGCCAGCAGTCCCGGGACTAGCGGGAGGCCCCCCTACGAGCAGTACTTC
.	TRBV14	.	16	TRBJ2-3	CASSQRLEFYTDTQYF	TGTGCCAGCAGCCAAAGACTAGAGTTCTACACAGATACGCAGTATTTT
TRBD2	TRBV6-1	few	16	TRBJ2-7	CASSEFLSGGLYEQYF	TGTGCCAGCAGTGAGTTCCTCAGCGGGGGCCTCTACGAGCAGTACTTC
.	TRBV27	.	11	TRBJ2-3	CASSSTDTQYF	TGTGCCAGCAGCTCCACAGATACGCAGTATTTT
.	TRBV7-2	once	14	TRBJ2-2	CASSLVSGDGELFF	TGTGCCAGCAGCTTAGTATCCGGGGACGGGGAGCTGTTTTTT
.	TRBV14	few	15	TRBJ2-7	CASSQIRSTSYEQYF	TGTGCCAGCAGCCAAATTAGATCCACGTCCTACGAGCAGTACTTC
TRBD1	TRBV19	.	15	TRBJ1-2	CASSTQGTGFYGYTF	TGTGCCAGTAGTACTCAAGGGACAGGATTCTATGGCTACACCTTC
.	TRBV29-1	.	12	TRBJ2-2	CSVVFSAGELFF	TGCAGCGTTGTCTTCTCAGCCGGGGAGCTGTTTTTT
TRBD2	TRBV7-9	few	14	TRBJ2-1	CASSLTSEYNEQFF	TGTGCCAGCAGTCTGACTAGCGAGTACAATGAGCAGTTCTTC
.	TRBV4-2	.	13	TRBJ2-7	CASSQGERYEQYF	TGTGCCAGCAGCCAAGGGGAGCGCTACGAGCAGTACTTC
.	TRBV9	.	16	TRBJ2-1	CASSVTGGGSYNEQFF	TGTGCCAGCAGCGTAACGGGGGGCGGGTCCTACAATGAGCAGTTCTTC
TRBD1	TRBV5-4	.	14	TRBJ2-7	CASSADRGPYEQYF	TGTGCCAGCAGCGCGGACAGGGGGCCCTACGAGCAGTACTTC
.	TRBV7-2	.	14	TRBJ2-4	CASSLLVGENIQYF	TGTGCCAGCAGCTTACTCGTAGGGGAAAACATTCAGTACTTC
TRBD1	TRBV5-6	few	16	TRBJ1-2	CASSLGGTGYNYGYTF	TGTGCCAGCAGCTTGGGGGGGACAGGTTATAACTATGGCTACACCTTC
TRBD2	TRBV7-2	.	13	TRBJ2-7	CASSPGGGYEQYF	TGTGCCAGCAGCCCCGGGGGGGGTTACGAGCAGTACTTC
TRBD1	TRBV28	.	12	TRBJ1-1	CASSLTGAEAFF	TGTGCCAGCAGCCTGACAGGGGCCGAAGCTTTCTTT